A single sample gave rise to the 26 T cell receptor beta chains below, sequenced in a study of identical twins. TCRdb independently ran MiXCR on the 5' RACE reads; one entry per CDR3 protein. The data contain just under 650,000 distinct CDR3 sequences, just over 7% of them singletons. The same sample was also used in a study of yellow fever vaccine responses in identical twins.

Sequencing input: PBMCs. The receptors come from a woman between 18 and 30 years old in good health.

In this sample, this clonotype turned up a few times. V usage is TRBV6-5 and J usage is TRBJ2-7; tentative D call: TRBD1 (7 bases). The CDR3 spans 18 residues. Germline lookup yields CDR1 MNHEY and CDR2 SVGAGI. Trimming removed 2 bases from V and 2 bases from J, with 22 bases in between. CDR3 DNA sequence: TGTGCCAGCAGTTACAGCCGAAGGGGGGACAGAACAACCTACGAGCAGTACTTC. It encodes CASSYSRRGDRTTYEQYF.

This clonotype was recorded at least ten times. This chain links TRBV3-1 with TRBJ1-6, with no clear D. The CDR3 sequence is 13 residues long. The germline V and J ends were trimmed by 0 bases and 7 bases, with 4 bases remaining between them. Germline loops: CDR1 LGHDT, CDR2 YNNKEL (reference sequence). CDR3 DNA sequence: TGTGCCAGCAGCCAAGACCTGAATTCACCCCTCCACTTT. Translating it yields CASSQDLNSPLHF.

In its sample, this clonotype was seen a few times. V is TRBV5-1 and J is TRBJ2-2; 7 nucleotides line up with TRBD2. The CDR3 covers 16 residues. V dropped 1 base and J dropped 6; count of bases not matched to a gene: 9. Germline CDR1 is SGHRS and CDR2 is YFSETQ. The CDR3: CASSLSRGDLSGELFF. DNA for the CDR3: TGCGCCAGCAGCTTGTCTCGGGGGGACCTATCCGGGGAGCTGTTTTTT.

The rearrangement links TRBV12-3 or TRBV12-4 to TRBJ2-1; TRBD1 matches at 8 bases. The CDR3 is made up of 15 amino acids. Germline trimming cut 3 bases from V and 9 bases from J; bases unmatched to any gene: 10. The DNA of the CDR3 is TGTGCCAGCAGTTTGAACAGGGGGTGGACAAGTGAGCAGTTCTTC. It specifies CASSLNRGWTSEQFF.

This CDR3 reads CASRLPRRDSEETQYF. In DNA form, the CDR3 reads TGTGCAAGTCGCTTACCACGTAGGGACAGTGAGGAGACCCAGTACTTC. The gene calls are TRBV12-2 and TRBJ2-5; the table calls TRBD1, which could not be checked here. TRBV12-2 constitutes a pseudogene. There are 16 residues in the CDR3.

This clonotype showed up many times. The CDR3 loop reads CASSQESGSRTDTQYF. DNA of the CDR3: TGTGCCAGCAGCCAAGAATCCGGGTCACGCACAGATACGCAGTATTTT. The chain links TRBV4-2 to TRBJ2-3; D is unresolved. The V gene lost 0 bases and the J gene lost 1 base, with 11 bases spanning the gap. The germline V gene has CDR1 LGHNA and CDR2 YNFKEQ. The CDR3 runs 16 residues.

This clonotype was found many times. V gene TRBV29-1 combines with J gene TRBJ1-1; D unresolved. The germline V gene has CDR1 SQVTM and CDR2 ANQGSEA. V was shortened by 7 bases and J by 6 bases, with 15 bases between the two germline ends. There are 12 residues in the CDR3. The chain's CDR3 is CSGRPPEAEAFF. The CDR3 DNA sequence: TGCAGCGGTCGGCCGCCTGAGGCTGAAGCTTTCTTT.

The sample holds a few counts of this clonotype. This sequence joins TRBV27 and TRBJ2-7; D possibly corresponds to TRBD1 (6 bases). The CDR3 has 14 residues. Trimming shortened V by 5 bases and J by 0 bases, and 11 bases separated the two germline ends. Germline CDR1 MNHEY, CDR2 SMNVEV (reference sequence). The CDR3 loop reads CASSPSGHSYEQYF. The CDR3 bases are TGTGCCAGCAGTCCTTCGGGACACTCCTACGAGCAGTACTTC.

The J gene is TRBJ2-5, the V gene TRBV3-1; 11 bases agree with TRBD2. The V gene's germline CDR1 is LGHDT and CDR2 YNNKEL (reference sequence). The CDR3 spans 16 residues. V shed 5 bases, J shed 2 bases, and the junction held 7 bases outside the gene matches. The CDR3 sequence is CASSALAGVTQETQYF. The CDR3 nucleotides are TGTGCCAGCAGCGCACTAGCGGGGGTAACACAAGAGACCCAGTACTTC.

There are a few counts of this clonotype. As DNA, the CDR3 is TGCGCCAGCAGTGGAGGCCAGTACGAGCAGTACGTC. Translating gives CASSGGQYEQYV. The rearrangement links TRBV10-2 to TRBJ2-7, with D unresolved. Germline lookup yields CDR1 WSHSY and CDR2 SAAADI. The CDR3 has 12 amino acids. Trimming took off 4 bases at V and 4 bases at J, with 8 bases between the two ends.

This clonotype turned up a few times. V gene TRBV7-9 combines with J gene TRBJ2-1; 11 bases align to TRBD2. Losses at the gene ends were 5 bases for V and 5 bases for J; bases not matched to a gene: 8. This CDR3 spans 16 amino acids. Germline V gives CDR1 SEHNR, CDR2 FQNEAQ (reference sequence). CDR3 in DNA: TGTGCCAGCAGCGATAATAGCGGGGGGGCGGACAATGAGCAGTTCTTC. Encoded protein: CASSDNSGGADNEQFF. Supplemented by reference TRBV7-9 and TRBJ2-1, the full variable domain reads DTGVSQNPRHKITKRGQNVTFRCDPISEHNRLYWYRQTLGQGPEFLTYFQNEAQLEKSRLLSDRFSAERPKGSFSTLEIQRTEQGDSAMYLCASSDNSGGADNEQFFGPGTRLTVL.

This clonotype was seen repeatedly, ten times or more. V gene TRBV6-1 combines with J gene TRBJ1-5; a possible D gene is TRBD1 (5 bases). The CDR3 loop spans 13 amino acids. Trimming pared 5 bases from V and 11 bases from J, leaving 16 bases between. Per germline, CDR1 MNHNS and CDR2 SASEGT. The chain's CDR3 is CASSPGTGWAQHF. The DNA of the CDR3 is TGTGCCAGCAGTCCCGGGACGGGTTGGGCCCAGCATTTT.

This clonotype was found a few times. The chain uses TRBV11-2 and TRBJ2-7; TRBD2 agrees at 12 bases. V gave up 5 bases and J gave up 6 bases; unmatched junction bases: 17. Germline V CDR1 and CDR2: SGHAT, FQNNGV. The CDR3 spans 18 residues. As DNA, the CDR3 is TGTGCCAGCAGCCCAGGGCGGTCCGGACTAGCGGGGAGGGGCGAGCAGTACGTC. This translates into CASSPGRSGLAGRGEQYV.

This clonotype was seen more than once but under ten times. The chain carries TRBV5-1 and TRBJ2-1; the match to TRBD2 covers 10 bases. The CDR3 length is 16 residues. Per the germline V gene, CDR1 is SGHRS and CDR2 is YFSETQ. V lost 5 bases, J lost 7 bases, and 12 bases stayed unmatched. CDR3: CASRGTSGVIGNEQFF. The CDR3 nucleotides are TGCGCCAGCAGGGGAACTAGCGGGGTCATTGGGAATGAGCAGTTCTTC.

Here the CDR3 reads CASSFSRLAGWDEQFF. CDR3 sequence (DNA): TGTGCCAGCAGTTTTTCCCGACTAGCGGGGTGGGATGAGCAGTTCTTC. V and J are TRBV12-3 or TRBV12-4 and TRBJ2-1; 11 bases match TRBD2. The CDR3 runs 16 residues. Unmatched junction bases numbered 9, after V lost 3 bases and J lost 8 bases.

V usage is TRBV20-1 and J usage is TRBJ2-2, with D unclear. Germline V gives CDR1 DFQATT, CDR2 SNEGSKA (reference sequence). Trimming stripped 2 bases from V and 5 bases from J, with 12 bases between. This CDR3 has 14 residues. CDR3 sequence reads: CSARNPAGTGELFF. DNA for the CDR3: TGCAGTGCTAGAAATCCGGCCGGGACCGGGGAGCTGTTTTTT.

The chain joins TRBV25-1 to TRBJ1-1, with D possibly matching TRBD1 (5 bases). Between the trimmed V and J ends, which lost 4 bases and 10 bases, there was a span of 16 bases. There are 13 residues in the CDR3. Germline values: CDR1 MGHDK, CDR2 SYGVNS. CDR3 region: CASSGQGNGGAFF. CDR3 bases: TGTGCCAGCAGTGGACAAGGTAATGGGGGAGCTTTCTTT.

This sequence joins TRBV4-1 and TRBJ1-2, with 7 bases matching TRBD1. V lost 4 bases to trimming and J lost 5 bases; unmatched junction nucleotides: 10. Germline V gives CDR1 MGHRA, CDR2 YSYEKL. The CDR3 length is 15 residues. The CDR3 DNA reads TGCGCCAGCAGCCCCTCCGGGACAGCTTATTATGGCTACACCTTC. This gives the protein CASSPSGTAYYGYTF.

This rearrangement joins TRBV6-1 to TRBJ2-2; 7 nucleotides match TRBD2. Germline V gene data show CDR1 as MNHNS and CDR2 as SASEGT. The CDR3 loop spans 16 amino acids. Germline trimming cut 7 bases from V and 7 bases from J; bases unmatched to any gene: 15. The CDR3 spells CASTWGGRATVGELFF. The CDR3 coding sequence is TGTGCCAGCACCTGGGGGGGGAGGGCCACGGTCGGGGAGCTGTTTTTT.

This clonotype has just a few counts. This chain joins TRBV9 and TRBJ2-1; 16 positions match TRBD2. Germline V CDR1 and CDR2: SGDLS, YYNGEE. The CDR3 loop spans 17 amino acids. V lost 4 bases, J lost 4 bases, and 5 bases stayed unmatched. This chain's CDR3 is CASSLGTSGRGYNEQFF. The DNA for the CDR3 is TGTGCCAGCAGCCTCGGGACTAGCGGGAGGGGATACAATGAGCAGTTCTTC.

The table lists this clonotype with a few counts. The chain has TRBV20-1 and TRBJ2-3; 9 bases map to TRBD1. The CDR3 is 16 residues long. Germline V gives CDR1 DFQATT, CDR2 SNEGSKA (reference sequence). Germline trimming cut 6 bases from V and 4 bases from J; bases unmatched to any gene: 14. The CDR3 sequence: CSAQGPGTGRADTQYF. The CDR3 DNA reads TGCAGTGCCCAGGGGCCCGGGACAGGGAGAGCAGATACGCAGTATTTT.

This chain links TRBV5-1 with TRBJ2-1; D gene uncertain. Per the germline V gene, CDR1 is SGHRS and CDR2 is YFSETQ. This CDR3 contains 16 residues. Trimming took off 4 bases at V and 0 bases at J, with 14 bases between the two ends. CDR3 in amino acids: CASSRTLQSSYNEQFF. The CDR3 DNA reads as TGCGCCAGCAGCCGGACGCTACAAAGCTCCTACAATGAGCAGTTCTTC.

This clonotype was counted many times. The chain has TRBV25-1 and TRBJ1-1; 9 positions match TRBD1. With V trimmed by 2 bases and J by 2 bases, 3 bases remained unmatched. The CDR3 runs to 15 residues. Germline lookup yields CDR1 MGHDK and CDR2 SYGVNS. CDR3 region: CASSEPGQGNTEAFF. The CDR3 bases are TGTGCCAGCAGTGAACCGGGACAGGGCAACACTGAAGCTTTCTTT.

There are a few counts of this clonotype. The chain uses TRBV14 and TRBJ2-7; possibly TRBD1 or TRBD2 for D (5 bases each). The CDR3 runs 11 residues. V lost 8 bases and J 3 bases, leaving 8 bases between the germline ends. From germline, CDR1 is SGHDN and CDR2 FVKESK. In DNA form, the CDR3 reads TGTGCCAGCGGGACGGTCTACGAGCAGTACTTC. It codes for CASGTVYEQYF.

In its sample, this clonotype was seen a few times. The V call is TRBV4-1, the J call TRBJ2-3; 7 bases are a match to TRBD1. The CDR3 is 15 residues long. Per the germline V gene, CDR1 is MGHRA and CDR2 is YSYEKL. The J segment lost 1 base and the V segment lost 6 bases, leaving 7 bases of the junction unmatched. CDR3 bases: TGCGCCAGCAGGCCCGGGACAGCCCGCACAGATACGCAGTATTTT. It codes for CASRPGTARTDTQYF.

This clonotype was counted only a few times. The chain is built from TRBV4-1 and TRBJ2-4; maybe TRBD1 (7 bases). Germline values: CDR1 MGHRA, CDR2 YSYEKL. This CDR3 is built from 16 residues. V was cut by 0 bases and J by 6 bases, with 15 bases left in between. The CDR3 loop is CASSQDRRGQLNIQYF. DNA for the CDR3: TGCGCCAGCAGCCAAGACCGGAGGGGGCAGTTAAACATTCAGTACTTC.